The clone carrying this TCR beta chain has a count of ten or more. Coverage ceases 3 residues before the CDR3 finishes, and the germline J gene fills in the end. The V end lost 1 base, the J end lost 7 bases, and 8 bases lay between the germline ends. Germline V gene sequence: CDR1 SGHVS, CDR2 FQNEAQ. This CDR3 is 13 amino acids long. This record belongs to a study of T cell clonality in common variable immunodeficiency. Sequenced by immunoSEQ multiplex PCR; TCRdb stores in-frame clones only, minus some. The specimen has 35,000 to 50,000 clones, none found just once. This sequence originates from a person aged 18 to 75 in good health. The genes are TRBV7-8 and TRBJ1-5; the D gene is possibly TRBD1 (6 bases). Material for sequencing was peripheral blood mononuclear cells. CDR3 bases read: TGTGCCAGCAGCTTAGGGCAGGGGCAGCCC. Its protein product is CASSLGQGQP. The full CDR3 is CASSLGQGQPQHF.